This T cell receptor beta chain is drawn from a study of PD-L1 blockade in urothelial cancer. Study summary: At 6 weeks and at 3 weeks (second dose) after treatment start, blood was analyzed.

What went into each PCR as a spike was synthetic TCR analog templates. Using immunoSEQ multiplex PCR, the repertoire was profiled, and TCRdb retains in-frame clones only, with some absent. Altogether about 55,000 clones are present, approximately 80% being singletons, with the ten largest covering approximately 3.3%. Germline loops: CDR1 ENHRY, CDR2 SYGVKD. This CDR3 contains 18 residues. Trimming took 2 bases from V and 4 from J, leaving 20 bases between them. Sequenced here: PBMCs, sampled around atezolizumab (anti-PD-L1) treatment. This TCR was sampled from a man aged 70 or older with urothelial cancer. The rearrangement links TRBV10-3 to TRBJ2-2; maybe TRBD1 (7 bases). CDR3 residues: CAISELAGGQGGTGELFF. Written as DNA, the CDR3 is TGTGCCATCAGTGAGCTGGCGGGCGGCCAGGGGGGCACCGGGGAGCTGTTTTTT.